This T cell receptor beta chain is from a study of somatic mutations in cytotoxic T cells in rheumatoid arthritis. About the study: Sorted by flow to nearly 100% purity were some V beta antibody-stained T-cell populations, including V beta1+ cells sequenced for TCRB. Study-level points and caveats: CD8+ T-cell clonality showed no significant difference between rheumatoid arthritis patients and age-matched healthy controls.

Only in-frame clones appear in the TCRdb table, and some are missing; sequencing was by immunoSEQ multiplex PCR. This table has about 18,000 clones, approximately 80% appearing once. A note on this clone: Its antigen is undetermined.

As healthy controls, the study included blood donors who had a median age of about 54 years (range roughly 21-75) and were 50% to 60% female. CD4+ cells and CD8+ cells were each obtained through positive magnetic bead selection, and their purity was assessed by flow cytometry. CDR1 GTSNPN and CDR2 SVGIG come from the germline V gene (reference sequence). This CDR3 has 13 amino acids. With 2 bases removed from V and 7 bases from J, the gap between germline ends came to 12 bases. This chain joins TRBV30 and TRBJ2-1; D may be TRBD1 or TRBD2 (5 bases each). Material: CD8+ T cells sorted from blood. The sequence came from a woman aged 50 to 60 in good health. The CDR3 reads CAWSRDRGNEQFF. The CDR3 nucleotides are TGTGCCTGGAGTCGGGACCGTGGGAATGAGCAGTTCTTC.